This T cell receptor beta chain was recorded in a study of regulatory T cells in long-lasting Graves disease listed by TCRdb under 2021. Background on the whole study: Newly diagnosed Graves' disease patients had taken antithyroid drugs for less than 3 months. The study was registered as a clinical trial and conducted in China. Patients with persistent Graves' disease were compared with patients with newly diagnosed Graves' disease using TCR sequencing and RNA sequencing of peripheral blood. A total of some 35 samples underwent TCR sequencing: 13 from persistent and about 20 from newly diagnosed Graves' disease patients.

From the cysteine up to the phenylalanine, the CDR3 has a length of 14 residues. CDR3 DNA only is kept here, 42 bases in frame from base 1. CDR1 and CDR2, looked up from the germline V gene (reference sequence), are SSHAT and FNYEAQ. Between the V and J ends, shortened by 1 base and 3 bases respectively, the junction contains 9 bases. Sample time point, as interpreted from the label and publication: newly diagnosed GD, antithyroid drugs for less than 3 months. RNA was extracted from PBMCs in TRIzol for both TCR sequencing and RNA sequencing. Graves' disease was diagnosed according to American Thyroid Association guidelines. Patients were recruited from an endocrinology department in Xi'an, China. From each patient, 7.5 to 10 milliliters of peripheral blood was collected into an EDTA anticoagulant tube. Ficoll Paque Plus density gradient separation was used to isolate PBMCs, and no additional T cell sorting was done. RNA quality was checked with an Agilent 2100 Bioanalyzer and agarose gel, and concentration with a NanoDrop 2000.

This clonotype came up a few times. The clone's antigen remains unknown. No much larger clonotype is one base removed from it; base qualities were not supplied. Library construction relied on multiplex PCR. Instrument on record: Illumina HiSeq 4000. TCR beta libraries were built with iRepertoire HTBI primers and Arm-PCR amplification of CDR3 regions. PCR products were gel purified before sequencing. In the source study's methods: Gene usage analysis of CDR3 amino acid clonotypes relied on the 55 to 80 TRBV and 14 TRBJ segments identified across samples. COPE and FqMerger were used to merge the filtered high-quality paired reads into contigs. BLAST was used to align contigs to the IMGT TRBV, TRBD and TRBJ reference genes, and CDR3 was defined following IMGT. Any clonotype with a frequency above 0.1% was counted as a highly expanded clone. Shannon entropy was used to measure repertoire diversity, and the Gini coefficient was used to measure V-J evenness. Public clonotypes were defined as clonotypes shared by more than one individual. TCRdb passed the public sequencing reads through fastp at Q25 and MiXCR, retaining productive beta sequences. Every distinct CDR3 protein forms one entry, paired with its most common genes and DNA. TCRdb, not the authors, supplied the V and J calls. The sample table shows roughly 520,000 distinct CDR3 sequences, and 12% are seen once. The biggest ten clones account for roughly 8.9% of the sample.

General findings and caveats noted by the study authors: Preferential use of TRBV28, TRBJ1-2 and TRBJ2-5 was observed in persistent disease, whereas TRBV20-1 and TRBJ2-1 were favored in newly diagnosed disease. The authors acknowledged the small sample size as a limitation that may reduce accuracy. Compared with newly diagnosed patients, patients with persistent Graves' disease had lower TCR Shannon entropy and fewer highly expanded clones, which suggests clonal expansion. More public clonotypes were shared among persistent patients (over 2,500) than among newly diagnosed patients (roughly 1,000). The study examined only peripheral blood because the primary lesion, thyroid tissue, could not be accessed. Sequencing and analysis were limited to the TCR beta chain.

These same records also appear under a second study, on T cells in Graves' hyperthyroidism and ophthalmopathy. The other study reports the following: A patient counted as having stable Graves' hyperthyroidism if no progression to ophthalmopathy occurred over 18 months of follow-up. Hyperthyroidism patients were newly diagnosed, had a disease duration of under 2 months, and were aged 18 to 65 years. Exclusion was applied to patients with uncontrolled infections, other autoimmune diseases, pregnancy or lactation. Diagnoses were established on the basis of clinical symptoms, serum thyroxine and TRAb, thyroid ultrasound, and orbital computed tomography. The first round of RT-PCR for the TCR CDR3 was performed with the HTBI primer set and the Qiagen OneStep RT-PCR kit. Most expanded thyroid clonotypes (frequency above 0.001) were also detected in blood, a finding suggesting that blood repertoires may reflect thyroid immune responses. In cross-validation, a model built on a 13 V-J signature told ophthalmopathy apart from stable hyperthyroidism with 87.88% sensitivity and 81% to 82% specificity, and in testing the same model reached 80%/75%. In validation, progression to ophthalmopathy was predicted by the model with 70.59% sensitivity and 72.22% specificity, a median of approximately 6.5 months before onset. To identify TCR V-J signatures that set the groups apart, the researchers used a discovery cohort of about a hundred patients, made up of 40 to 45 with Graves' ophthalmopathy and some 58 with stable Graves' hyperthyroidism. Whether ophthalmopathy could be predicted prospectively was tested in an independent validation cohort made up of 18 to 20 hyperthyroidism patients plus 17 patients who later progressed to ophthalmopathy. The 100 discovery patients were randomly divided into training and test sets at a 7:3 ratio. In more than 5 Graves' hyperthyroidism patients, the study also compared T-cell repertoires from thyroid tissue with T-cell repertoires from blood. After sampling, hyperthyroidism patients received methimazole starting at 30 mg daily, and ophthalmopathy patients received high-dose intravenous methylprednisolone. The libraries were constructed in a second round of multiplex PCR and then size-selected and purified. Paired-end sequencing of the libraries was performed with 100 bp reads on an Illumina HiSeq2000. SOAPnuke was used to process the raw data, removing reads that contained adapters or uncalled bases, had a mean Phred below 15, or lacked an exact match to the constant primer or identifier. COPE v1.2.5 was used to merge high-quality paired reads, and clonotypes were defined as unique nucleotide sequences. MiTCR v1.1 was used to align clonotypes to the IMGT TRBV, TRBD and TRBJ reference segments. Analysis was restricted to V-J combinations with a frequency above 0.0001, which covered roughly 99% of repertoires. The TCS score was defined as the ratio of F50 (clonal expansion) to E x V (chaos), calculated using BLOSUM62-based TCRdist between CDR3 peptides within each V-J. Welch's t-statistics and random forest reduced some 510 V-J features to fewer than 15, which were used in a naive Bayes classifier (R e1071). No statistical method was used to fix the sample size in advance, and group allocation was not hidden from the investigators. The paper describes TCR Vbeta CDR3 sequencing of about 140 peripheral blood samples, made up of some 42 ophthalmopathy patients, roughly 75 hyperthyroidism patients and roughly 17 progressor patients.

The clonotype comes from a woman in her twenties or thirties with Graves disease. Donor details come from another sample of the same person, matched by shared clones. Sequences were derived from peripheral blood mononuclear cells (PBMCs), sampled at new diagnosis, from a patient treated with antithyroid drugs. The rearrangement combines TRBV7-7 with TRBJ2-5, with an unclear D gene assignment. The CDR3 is CASSLGFGEETQYF. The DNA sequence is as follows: TGTGCCAGCAGCTTAGGATTCGGAGAAGAGACCCAGTACTTC.